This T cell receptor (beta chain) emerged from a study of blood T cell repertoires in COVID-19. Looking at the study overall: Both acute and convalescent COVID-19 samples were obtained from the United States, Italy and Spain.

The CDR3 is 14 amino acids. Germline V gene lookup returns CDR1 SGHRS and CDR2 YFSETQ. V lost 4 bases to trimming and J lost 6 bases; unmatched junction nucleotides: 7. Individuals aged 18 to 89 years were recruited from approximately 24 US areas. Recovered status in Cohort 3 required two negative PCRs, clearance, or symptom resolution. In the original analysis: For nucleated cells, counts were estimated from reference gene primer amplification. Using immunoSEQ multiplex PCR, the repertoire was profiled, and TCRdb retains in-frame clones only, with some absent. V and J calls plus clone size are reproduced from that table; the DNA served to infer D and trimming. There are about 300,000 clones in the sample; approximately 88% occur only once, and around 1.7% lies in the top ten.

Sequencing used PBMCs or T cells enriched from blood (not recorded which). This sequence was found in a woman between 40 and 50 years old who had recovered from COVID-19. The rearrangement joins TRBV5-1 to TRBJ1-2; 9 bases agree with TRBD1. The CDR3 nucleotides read TGCGCCAGCAGCCCAGGAAGGGACAGGGATGGCTACACCTTC. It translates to CASSPGRDRDGYTF.